This T cell receptor beta chain originates from a study of blood T cell repertoires in COVID-19. On the study more broadly: Acute and convalescent COVID-19 specimens originated in the United States, Italy and Spain. From T cells, B-cell-depleted T cells, or PBMCs came the material, which was cDNA or gDNA.

Profiling relied on immunoSEQ multiplex PCR, and the TCRdb table lists in-frame clones only, not all of them. The sample shows a few hundred thousand clones, around nine tenths of them seen only once. Germline-derived CDR1 and CDR2 are LNHDA and SQIVND (reference sequence). This CDR3 comprises 12 residues. V was trimmed by 5 bases and J by 5 bases, leaving 9 bases between them. The TCR originated in a woman in her thirties or forties who had recovered from COVID-19. The rearrangement uses TRBV19 and TRBJ2-5; possibly TRBD1 for D (6 bases). Sequenced: peripheral blood. In DNA form, the CDR3 reads TGTGCCAGTAGTGGGGGCGCGGAGACCCAGTACTTC. Translated: CASSGGAETQYF.